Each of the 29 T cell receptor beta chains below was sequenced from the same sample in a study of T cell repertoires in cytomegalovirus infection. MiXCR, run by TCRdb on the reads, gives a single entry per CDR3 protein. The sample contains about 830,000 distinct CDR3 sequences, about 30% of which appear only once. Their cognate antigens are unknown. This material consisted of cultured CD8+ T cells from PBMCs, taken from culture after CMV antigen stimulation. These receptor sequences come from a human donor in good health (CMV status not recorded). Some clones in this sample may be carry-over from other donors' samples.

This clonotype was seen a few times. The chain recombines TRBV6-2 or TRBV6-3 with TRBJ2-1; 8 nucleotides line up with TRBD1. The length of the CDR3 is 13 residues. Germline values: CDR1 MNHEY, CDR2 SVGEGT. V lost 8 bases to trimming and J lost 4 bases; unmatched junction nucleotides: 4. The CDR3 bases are TGTGCCAGCGACAGGGGAGCTTACAATGAGCAGTTCTTC. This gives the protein CASDRGAYNEQFF.

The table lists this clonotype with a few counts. CDR3 DNA sequence: TGTGCCAGCAGGAGGGGGGCCTACGAGCAGTACGTC. It codes for CASRRGAYEQYV. This chain links TRBV28 with TRBJ2-7, with D perhaps given as TRBD1 or TRBD2 (6 bases each). Germline-derived CDR1 and CDR2 are MDHEN and SYDVKM. Trimming removed 6 bases at V and 2 bases at J, with 8 bases between. The length of the CDR3 is 12 residues.

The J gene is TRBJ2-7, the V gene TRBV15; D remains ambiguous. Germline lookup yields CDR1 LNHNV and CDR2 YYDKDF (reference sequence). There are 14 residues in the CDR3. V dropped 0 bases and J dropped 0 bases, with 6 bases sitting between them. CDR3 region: CATSREGNSYEQYF. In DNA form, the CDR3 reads TGTGCCACCAGCAGAGAAGGGAACTCCTACGAGCAGTACTTC.

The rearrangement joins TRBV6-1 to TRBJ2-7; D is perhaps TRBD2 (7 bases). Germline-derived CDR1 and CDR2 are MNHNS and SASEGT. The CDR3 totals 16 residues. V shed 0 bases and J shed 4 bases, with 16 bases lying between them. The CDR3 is CASSEALEGGLYEQYF. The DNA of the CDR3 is TGTGCCAGCAGTGAAGCGCTCGAGGGGGGGCTATACGAGCAGTACTTC.

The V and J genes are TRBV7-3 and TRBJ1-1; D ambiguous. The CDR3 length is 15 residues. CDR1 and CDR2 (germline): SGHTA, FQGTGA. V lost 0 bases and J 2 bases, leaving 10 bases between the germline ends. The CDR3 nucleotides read TGTGCCAGCAGCTTAACGCCAGCGATTAACACTGAAGCTTTCTTT. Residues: CASSLTPAINTEAFF.

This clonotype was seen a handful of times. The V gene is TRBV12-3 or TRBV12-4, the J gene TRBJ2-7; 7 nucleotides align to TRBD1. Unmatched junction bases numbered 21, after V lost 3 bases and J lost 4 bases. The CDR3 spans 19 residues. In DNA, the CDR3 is TGTGCCAGCAGTTTCTCGACAGGGAGACGCCCTCCGGGTCCTTACGAGCAGTACGTC. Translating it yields CASSFSTGRRPPGPYEQYV.

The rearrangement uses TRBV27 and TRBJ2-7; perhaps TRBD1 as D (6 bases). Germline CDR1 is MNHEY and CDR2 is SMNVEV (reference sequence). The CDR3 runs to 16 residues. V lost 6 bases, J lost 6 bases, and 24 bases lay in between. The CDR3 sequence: CASSPYTGWSYGEQYF. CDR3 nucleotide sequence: TGTGCCAGCAGCCCTTACACAGGGTGGTCCTATGGCGAGCAGTACTTC.

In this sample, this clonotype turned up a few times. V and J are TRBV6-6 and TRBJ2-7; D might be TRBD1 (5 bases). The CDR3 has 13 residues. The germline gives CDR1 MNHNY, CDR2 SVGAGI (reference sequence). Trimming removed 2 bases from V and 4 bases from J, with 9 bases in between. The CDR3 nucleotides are TGTGCCAGCAGTTACATACAGGATTACGAGCAGTACGTC. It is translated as CASSYIQDYEQYV.

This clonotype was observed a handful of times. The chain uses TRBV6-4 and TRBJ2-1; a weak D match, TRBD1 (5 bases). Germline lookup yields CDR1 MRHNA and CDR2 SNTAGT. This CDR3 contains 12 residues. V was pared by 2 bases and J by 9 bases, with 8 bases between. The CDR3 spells CASSDGAGEQFF. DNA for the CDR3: TGTGCCAGCAGTGACGGGGCTGGTGAGCAGTTCTTC.

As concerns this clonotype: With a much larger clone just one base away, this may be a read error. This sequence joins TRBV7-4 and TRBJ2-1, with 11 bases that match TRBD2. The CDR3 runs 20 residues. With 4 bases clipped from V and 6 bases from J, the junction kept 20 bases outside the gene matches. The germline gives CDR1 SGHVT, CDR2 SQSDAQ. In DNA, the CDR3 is TGTGCCAGCAGCTCAACTGAGGCTACAACTAGCGGGGGCCGAATCAATGAGCAGTTCTTC. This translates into CASSSTEATTSGGRINEQFF. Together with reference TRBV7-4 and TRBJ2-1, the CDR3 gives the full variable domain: GAGVSQSPRYKVAKRGRDVALRCDSISGHVTLYWYRQTLGQGSEVLTYSQSDAQRDKSGRPSGRFSAERPERSVSTLKIQRTEQGDSAVYLCASSSTEATTSGGRINEQFFGPGTRLTVL.

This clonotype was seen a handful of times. The CDR3: CASTPVSGQDTYEQYF. CDR3 bases: TGTGCCAGCACCCCTGTTTCCGGACAGGACACCTACGAGCAGTACTTC. The rearrangement joins TRBV27 to TRBJ2-7; 7 nucleotides align to TRBD1. This CDR3 is built from 16 residues. Germline assignment: CDR1 MNHEY and CDR2 SMNVEV (reference sequence). V lost 7 bases and J lost 2; bases outside the gene matches: 14.

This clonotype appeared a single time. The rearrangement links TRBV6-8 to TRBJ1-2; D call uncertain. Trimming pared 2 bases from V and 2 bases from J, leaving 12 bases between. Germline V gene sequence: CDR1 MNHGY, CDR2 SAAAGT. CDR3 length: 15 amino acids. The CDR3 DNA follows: TGTGCCAGCAGTTACAGTTTAACGGCAAACTATGGCTACACCTTC. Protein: CASSYSLTANYGYTF.

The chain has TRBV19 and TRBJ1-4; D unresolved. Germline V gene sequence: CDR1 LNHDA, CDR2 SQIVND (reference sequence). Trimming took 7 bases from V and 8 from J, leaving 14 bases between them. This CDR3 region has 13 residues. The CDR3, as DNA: TGTGCCAGTATTTCCCAGGAGGAGGAAAAACTGTTTTTT. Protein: CASISQEEEKLFF.

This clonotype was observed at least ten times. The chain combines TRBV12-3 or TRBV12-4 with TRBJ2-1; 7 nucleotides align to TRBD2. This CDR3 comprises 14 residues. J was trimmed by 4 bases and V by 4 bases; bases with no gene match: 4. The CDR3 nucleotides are TGTGCCAGCAGTTCCCTGGGACTATACAATGAGCAGTTCTTC. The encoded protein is CASSSLGLYNEQFF.

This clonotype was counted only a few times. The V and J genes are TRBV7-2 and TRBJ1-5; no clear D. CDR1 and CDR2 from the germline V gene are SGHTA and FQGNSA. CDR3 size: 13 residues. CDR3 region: CISGVESNQPQHF. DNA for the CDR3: TGTATAAGCGGAGTGGAAAGCAATCAGCCCCAGCATTTT. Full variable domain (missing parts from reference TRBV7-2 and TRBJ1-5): GAGVSQSPSNKVTEKGKDVELRCDPISGHTALYWYRQSLGQGLEFLIYFQGNSAPDKSGLPSDRFSAERTGGSVSTLTIQRTQQEDSAVYLCISGVESNQPQHFGDGTRLSIL.

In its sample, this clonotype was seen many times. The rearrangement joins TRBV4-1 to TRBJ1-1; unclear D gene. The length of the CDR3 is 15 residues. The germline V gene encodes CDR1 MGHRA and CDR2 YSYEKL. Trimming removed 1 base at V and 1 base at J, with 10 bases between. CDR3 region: CASSQVSFQNTEAFF. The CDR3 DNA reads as TGCGCCAGCAGCCAAGTTTCGTTCCAGAACACTGAAGCTTTCTTT.

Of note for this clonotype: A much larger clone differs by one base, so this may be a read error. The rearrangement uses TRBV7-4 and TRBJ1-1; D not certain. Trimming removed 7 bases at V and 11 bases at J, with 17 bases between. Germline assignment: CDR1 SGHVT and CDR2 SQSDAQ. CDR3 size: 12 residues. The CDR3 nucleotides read TGTGCCAGCAACCAACTTCCCGAAGGGGCTTTCTTT. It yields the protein CASNQLPEGAFF. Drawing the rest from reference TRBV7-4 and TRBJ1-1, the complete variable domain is GAGVSQSPRYKVAKRGRDVALRCDSISGHVTLYWYRQTLGQGSEVLTYSQSDAQRDKSGRPSGRFSAERPERSVSTLKIQRTEQGDSAVYLCASNQLPEGAFFGQGTRLTVV.

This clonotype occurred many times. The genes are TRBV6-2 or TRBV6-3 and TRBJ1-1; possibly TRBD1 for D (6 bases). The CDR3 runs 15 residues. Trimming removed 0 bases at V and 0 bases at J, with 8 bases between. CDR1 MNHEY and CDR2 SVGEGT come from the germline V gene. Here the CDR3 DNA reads TGTGCCAGCAGTTACTCGCGACAGGTGAACACTGAAGCTTTCTTT. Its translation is CASSYSRQVNTEAFF.

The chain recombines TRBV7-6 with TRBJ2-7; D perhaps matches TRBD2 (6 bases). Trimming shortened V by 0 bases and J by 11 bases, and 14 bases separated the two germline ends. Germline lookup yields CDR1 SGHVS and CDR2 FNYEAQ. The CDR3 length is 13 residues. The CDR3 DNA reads TGTGCCAGCAGCTTAGCGGGAGGTGAGGAGAAGTACTTC. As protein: CASSLAGGEEKYF.

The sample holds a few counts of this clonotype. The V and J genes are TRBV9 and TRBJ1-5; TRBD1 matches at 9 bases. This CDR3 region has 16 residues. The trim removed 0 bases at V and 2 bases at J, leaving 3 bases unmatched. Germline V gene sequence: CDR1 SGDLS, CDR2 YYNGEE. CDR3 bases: TGTGCCAGCAGCGTAGGGACAGGGGCCGGCAATCAGCCCCAGCATTTT. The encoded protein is CASSVGTGAGNQPQHF.

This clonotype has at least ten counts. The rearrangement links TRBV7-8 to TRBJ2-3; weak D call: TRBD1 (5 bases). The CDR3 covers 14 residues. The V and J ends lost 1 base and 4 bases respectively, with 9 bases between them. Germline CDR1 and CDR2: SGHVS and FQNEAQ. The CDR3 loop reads CASSLVLGPDTQYF. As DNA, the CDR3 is TGTGCCAGCAGCTTAGTCCTGGGGCCAGATACGCAGTATTTT.

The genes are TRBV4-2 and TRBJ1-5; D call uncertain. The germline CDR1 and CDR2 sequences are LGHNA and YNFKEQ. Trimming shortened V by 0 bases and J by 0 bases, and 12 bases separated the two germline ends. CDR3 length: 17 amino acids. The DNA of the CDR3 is TGTGCCAGCAGCCAAGATCTGGGGTGGGATAGCAATCAGCCCCAGCATTTT. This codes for CASSQDLGWDSNQPQHF.

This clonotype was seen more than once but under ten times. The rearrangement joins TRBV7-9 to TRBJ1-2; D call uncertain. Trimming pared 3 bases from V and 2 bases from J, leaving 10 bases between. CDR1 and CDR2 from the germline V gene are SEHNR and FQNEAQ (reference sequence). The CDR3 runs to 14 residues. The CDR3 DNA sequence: TGTGCCAGCAGCTTTGAAAGCTGGAACTATGGCTACACCTTC. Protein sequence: CASSFESWNYGYTF. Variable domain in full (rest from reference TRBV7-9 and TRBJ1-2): DTGVSQNPRHKITKRGQNVTFRCDPISEHNRLYWYRQTLGQGPEFLTYFQNEAQLEKSRLLSDRFSAERPKGSFSTLEIQRTEQGDSAMYLCASSFESWNYGYTFGSGTRLTVV.

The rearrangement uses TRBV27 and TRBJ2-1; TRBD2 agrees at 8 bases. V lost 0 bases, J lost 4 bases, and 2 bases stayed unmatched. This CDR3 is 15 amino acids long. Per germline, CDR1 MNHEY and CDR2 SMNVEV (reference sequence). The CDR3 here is CASSLSTSGYNEQFF. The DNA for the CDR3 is TGTGCCAGCAGTTTATCCACTAGCGGTTACAATGAGCAGTTCTTC.

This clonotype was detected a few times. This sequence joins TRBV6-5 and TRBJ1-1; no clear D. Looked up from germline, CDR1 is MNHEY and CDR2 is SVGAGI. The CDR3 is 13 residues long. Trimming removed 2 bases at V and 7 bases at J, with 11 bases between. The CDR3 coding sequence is TGTGCCAGCAGTTACGGGGAGGGTCGTGAAGCTTTCTTT. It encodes CASSYGEGREAFF.

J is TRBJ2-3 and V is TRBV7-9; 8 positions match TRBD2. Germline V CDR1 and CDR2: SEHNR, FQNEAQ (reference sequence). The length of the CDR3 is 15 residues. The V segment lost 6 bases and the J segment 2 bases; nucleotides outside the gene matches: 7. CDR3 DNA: TGTGCCAGCAGGAGATCTAGCGGGTCCACAGATACGCAGTATTTT. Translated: CASRRSSGSTDTQYF.

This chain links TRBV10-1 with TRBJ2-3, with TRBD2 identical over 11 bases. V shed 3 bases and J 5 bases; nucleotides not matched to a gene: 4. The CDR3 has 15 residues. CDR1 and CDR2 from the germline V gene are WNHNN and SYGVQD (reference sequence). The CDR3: CASSEGTSGRDTQYF. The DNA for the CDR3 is TGCGCCAGCAGTGAAGGGACTAGCGGAAGAGATACGCAGTATTTT.

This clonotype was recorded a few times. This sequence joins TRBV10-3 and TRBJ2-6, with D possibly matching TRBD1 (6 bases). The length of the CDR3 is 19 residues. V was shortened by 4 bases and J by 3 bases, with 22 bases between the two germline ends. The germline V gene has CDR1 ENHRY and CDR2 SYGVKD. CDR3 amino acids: CAISARGQGKVGGANVLTF. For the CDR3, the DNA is TGTGCCATCAGTGCCCGTGGGCAGGGGAAAGTTGGTGGGGCCAACGTCCTGACTTTC.

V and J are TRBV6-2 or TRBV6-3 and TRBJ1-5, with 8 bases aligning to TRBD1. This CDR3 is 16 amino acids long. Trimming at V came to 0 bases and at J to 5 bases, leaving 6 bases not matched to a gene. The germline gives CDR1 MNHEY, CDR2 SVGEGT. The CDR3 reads CASSYSLTGDYQPQHF. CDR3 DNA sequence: TGTGCCAGCAGTTACTCCTTGACAGGGGATTATCAGCCCCAGCATTTT.